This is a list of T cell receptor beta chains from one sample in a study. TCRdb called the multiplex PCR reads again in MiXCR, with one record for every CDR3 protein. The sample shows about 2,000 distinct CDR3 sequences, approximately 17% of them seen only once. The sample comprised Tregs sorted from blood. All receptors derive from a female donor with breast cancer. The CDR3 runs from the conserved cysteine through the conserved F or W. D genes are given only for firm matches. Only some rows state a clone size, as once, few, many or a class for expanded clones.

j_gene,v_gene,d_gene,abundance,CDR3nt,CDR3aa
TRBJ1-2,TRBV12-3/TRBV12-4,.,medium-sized,TGTGCCAGCAGTATTACGACGGTAAACTATGGCTACACCTTC,CASSITTVNYGYTF
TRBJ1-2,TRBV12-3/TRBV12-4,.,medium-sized,TGTGCCAGCAGTTTGGGACTCTATGGCTACACCTTC,CASSLGLYGYTF
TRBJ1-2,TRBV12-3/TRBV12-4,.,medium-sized,TGTGCCAGCAGTTTCGACAGCTCGTATGGCTACACCTTC,CASSFDSSYGYTF
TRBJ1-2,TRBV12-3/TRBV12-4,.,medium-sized,TGTGCCAGCACCACCTTGGGTGCTAACTATGGCTACACCTTC,CASTTLGANYGYTF
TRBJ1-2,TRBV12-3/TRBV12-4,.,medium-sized,TGTGCCAGCAGTTTAGTTCATACAGGGCACTATGGCTACACCTTC,CASSLVHTGHYGYTF
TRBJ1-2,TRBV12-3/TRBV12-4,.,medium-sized,TGTGCCAGCAGTCCAAGCACCTATGGCTACACCTTC,CASSPSTYGYTF
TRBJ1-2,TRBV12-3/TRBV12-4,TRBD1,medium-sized,TGTGCCAGCAGTTCTACTCCCGGGACAGGGGCTTATGGCTACACCTTC,CASSSTPGTGAYGYTF
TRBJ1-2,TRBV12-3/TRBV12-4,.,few,TGTGCCAGCAGGGGAACTTTATTCAGAGGGCTGTATGGCTACACCTTC,CASRGTLFRGLYGYTF
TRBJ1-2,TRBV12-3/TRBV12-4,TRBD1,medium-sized,TGTGCCAGCAGTTCCTGGACAGGGTCCGGCCTTTTACGTGGCTACACCTTC,CASSSWTGSGLLRGYTF
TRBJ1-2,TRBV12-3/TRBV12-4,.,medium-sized,TGTGCCAGCAGCCGAACGACGAAGGGGACTAACTATGGCTACACCTTC,CASSRTTKGTNYGYTF
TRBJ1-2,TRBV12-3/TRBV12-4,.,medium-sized,TGTGCCAGCAGCCGAACAGGGAATGGCTACACCTTC,CASSRTGNGYTF
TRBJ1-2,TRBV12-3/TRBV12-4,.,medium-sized,TGTGCCAGCAGTGGCGACAGACTCTATGGCTACACCTTC,CASSGDRLYGYTF
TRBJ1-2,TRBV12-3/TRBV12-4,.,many,TGTGCCAGCAGTTTATATTACCTCTTCACCTTC,CASSLYYLFTF
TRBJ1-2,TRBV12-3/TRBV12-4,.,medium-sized,TGTGCCAGCAGTTTGCGTAACTATGGCTACACCTTC,CASSLRNYGYTF
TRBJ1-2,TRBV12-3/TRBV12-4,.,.,TGTGCCTGCAGCCAACAGTGGGACTCTGGCCACACCTTC,CACSQQWDSGHTF